These T cell receptor beta chains were read from a single sample in a study of shared clonotypes between healthy human individuals. TCRdb's table, derived via immunoSEQ multiplex PCR, lists solely in-frame clones and lacks some. The sample lists fewer than 1.4 million clones; approximately 78% were seen once. The material sequenced was memory CD4+ T cells from PBMCs. These receptors were collected from a man in his late teens or twenties in good health. Some clones in this sample may be carry-over from other donors' samples. The CDR3 runs from the conserved cysteine through the conserved F or W. Some rows have no size entry. The others give once, few or many, or a class for an expanded clone.

V gene	clone size	J gene	CDR3 protein
TRBV2	many	TRBJ2-3	CASRMGQGDDTQYF
TRBV20-1	NA	TRBJ1-1	CSAQGATEAFF
TRBV6-1	NA	TRBJ1-1	CASPTSVLTEAFF
TRBV11-2	NA	TRBJ2-5	CASSFQRGAATQYF
TRBV28	few	TRBJ1-1	CASSGGGTEAFF
TRBV7-9	NA	TRBJ1-2	CASSLIFSGQRGVGYGYTF
TRBV27	NA	TRBJ2-2	CASSWQGSNTGELFF
TRBV11-2	few	TRBJ2-3	CASSVGTTDTQYF
TRBV28	NA	TRBJ1-2	CASNELAPEDYGYTF
TRBV7-2	NA	TRBJ1-2	CASSSGTEYGYTF
TRBV7-9	NA	TRBJ2-7	CASSPQQGQESYEQYF
TRBV5-6	few	TRBJ2-5	CASSSGRGAPETQYF
TRBV6-1	NA	TRBJ1-1	CASSGVAFF
TRBV23-1	NA	TRBJ1-2	CASITGEVYGYTF
TRBV5-1	NA	TRBJ2-3	CASSLDFPAQYF
TRBV9	NA	TRBJ2-2	CASSAGQILNTGELFF
TRBV1	NA	TRBJ2-3	CTSSHAGGGRYF
TRBV6-5	NA	TRBJ1-3	CASSYSTGSGNTIYF
TRBV2	NA	TRBJ1-4	CASGPGGAPKLFF
TRBV5-8	NA	TRBJ1-5	CASRAIQGRSNQPQHF
TRBV7-3	once	TRBJ2-1	CASSWIGASGRDFSYNEQFF
TRBV28	NA	TRBJ1-2	CASSFPGGANGYTF
TRBV7-9	NA	TRBJ2-1	CASSHRTGRGHNEQFF
TRBV2	few	TRBJ2-2	CASSAPTGTLAGELFF
TRBV5-1	NA	TRBJ2-2	CASRNSAISGELFF
TRBV29-1	NA	TRBJ2-3	CSVEAGGLVSGSTDTQYF
TRBV14	once	TRBJ1-1	CASSRGGGLEAFF
TRBV5-1	NA	TRBJ2-6	CASSLPDSSGANVLTF
TRBV5-6	NA	TRBJ2-3	CASSARTGSRSTDTQYF
TRBV28	NA	TRBJ2-7	CASSPQLGQGESDEQYF
TRBV18	NA	TRBJ2-7	CASSSLPGQGYEQYF
TRBV20-1	NA	TRBJ1-5	CSASVRQPQHF
TRBV11-2	NA	TRBJ2-3	CASNKRARAPDTQYF
TRBV5-6	once	TRBJ1-5	CASSLRGKLNQPQHF
TRBV4-1	NA	TRBJ1-2	CASSHGTGALNYGYTF
TRBV4-3	NA	TRBJ2-1	CASSQHYIGSNTAYNEQFF
TRBV6-7	NA	TRBJ2-2	CASSYRPAGRRTGELFF
TRBV5-6	once	TRBJ2-5	CASRGQNQETQYF
TRBV5-4	NA	TRBJ2-7	CASRRGPLYEQYF
TRBV30	NA	TRBJ1-1	CAWSLSGSTEAFF
TRBV7-2	NA	TRBJ1-2	CASSSDRDRRSYGYTF
TRBV7-2	NA	TRBJ2-2	CASSLVANTGELFF
TRBV28	NA	TRBJ2-7	CASSRTSGRPGSYEQYF
TRBV5-4	NA	TRBJ2-3	CASSLKAGTTDTQYF
TRBV28	NA	TRBJ1-2	CASSLGTALYGYTF
TRBV5-1	NA	TRBJ2-7	CASSISGTGQSGEQYF
TRBV7-9	once	TRBJ2-5	CASSYGIRLAGREETQYF
TRBV4-1	NA	TRBJ1-3	CASSQATPGLGDTIYF
TRBV7-9	NA	TRBJ2-3	CASSLSSDTQYF
TRBV6-6	many	TRBJ1-3	CASGRDRLFSGNTIYF
TRBV4-1	NA	TRBJ2-7	CASSPGPLGYEQYF
TRBV7-9	NA	TRBJ2-3	CASSSAHFEDTQYF